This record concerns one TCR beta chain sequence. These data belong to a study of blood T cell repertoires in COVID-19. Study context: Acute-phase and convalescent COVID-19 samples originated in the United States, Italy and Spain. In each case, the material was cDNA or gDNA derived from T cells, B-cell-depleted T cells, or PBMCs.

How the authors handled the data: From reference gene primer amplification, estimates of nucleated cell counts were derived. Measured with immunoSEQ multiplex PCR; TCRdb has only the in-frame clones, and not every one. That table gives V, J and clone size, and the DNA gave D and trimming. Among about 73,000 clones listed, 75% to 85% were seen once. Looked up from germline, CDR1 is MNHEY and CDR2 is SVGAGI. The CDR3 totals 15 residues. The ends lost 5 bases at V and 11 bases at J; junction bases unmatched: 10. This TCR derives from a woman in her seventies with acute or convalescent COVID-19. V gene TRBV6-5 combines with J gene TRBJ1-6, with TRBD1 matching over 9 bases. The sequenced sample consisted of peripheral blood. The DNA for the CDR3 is TGTGCCAGCAGTCCCCGAGGGACAGGGAAAGCACCCCTCCACTTT. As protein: CASSPRGTGKAPLHF.